The rows below give T cell receptor beta chains drawn from one sample of a study of response to subunit inactivated influenza vaccine. TCRdb used MiXCR to reprocess the RT-PCR reads, holding one entry per CDR3 protein. Among almost 600,000 distinct CDR3 sequences listed, around 13% were seen once. Sequenced material: PBMCs from blood, taken 11 to 12 days after vaccination. The source of these receptors is a man aged 50 or older who received an inactivated influenza vaccine. Both conserved end residues are part of each CDR3. The D gene is left open where the match is weak. Part of the rows lack a size; the others show once, few, many or a class for expanded clones.

j_call | v_call | d_call | clone_size | cdr3_aa | cdr3_nt
TRBJ1-6 | TRBV20-1 | . | many | CSARVGSSYNSPLHF | TGCAGTGCTAGAGTCGGCAGCTCCTATAATTCACCCCTCCACTTT
TRBJ2-7 | TRBV28 | . | few | CASSWYNSYEQYF | TGTGCCAGCAGTTGGTACAACTCCTACGAGCAGTACTTC
TRBJ2-7 | TRBV7-2 | TRBD2 | few | CASSFFSGGAVEQYF | TGTGCCAGCAGCTTTTTTAGCGGGGGGGCGGTCGAGCAGTACTTC
TRBJ2-3 | TRBV4-3 | . | few | CASSQGARYTDTQYF | TGCGCCAGCAGCCAAGGGGCTAGATACACAGATACGCAGTATTTT
TRBJ2-1 | TRBV11-2 | TRBD2 | . | CASSLVLGLAGGHEQFF | TGTGCCAGCAGCTTAGTCTTGGGACTAGCGGGAGGACATGAGCAGTTCTTC
TRBJ2-1 | TRBV3-1 | . | . | CASSQDLSGSYNEQFF | TGTGCCAGCAGCCAAGATCTGAGCGGATCCTACAATGAGCAGTTCTTC
TRBJ1-1 | TRBV5-1 | . | few | CASSLESGYTEAFF | TGCGCCAGCAGCTTGGAATCAGGTTACACTGAAGCTTTCTTT
TRBJ2-7 | TRBV6-2/TRBV6-3 | . | . | CASSGGAAEQYF | TGTGCCAGCAGTGGCGGGGCGGCCGAGCAGTACTTC
TRBJ1-1 | TRBV29-1 | . | . | CSVLIRYWDDTEAFF | TGCAGCGTTTTGATTAGATATTGGGACGACACTGAAGCTTTCTTT
TRBJ2-7 | TRBV6-1 | TRBD1 | . | CASRPLTGAHYEQYF | TGTGCCAGCAGACCCTTGACAGGGGCCCACTACGAGCAGTACTTC
TRBJ1-1 | TRBV19 | . | few | CASSHRRQSMNTEAFF | TGTGCCAGTAGTCATAGGCGACAGTCGATGAACACTGAAGCTTTCTTT
TRBJ1-6 | TRBV14 | . | . | CASSPAGNSPLHF | TGTGCCAGCAGCCCTGCGGGGAACTCACCCCTCCACTTT
TRBJ2-2 | TRBV30 | TRBD2 | . | CAWRARGGTGELFF | TGTGCCTGGAGGGCTCGGGGGGGCACCGGGGAGCTGTTTTTT
TRBJ2-7 | TRBV7-2 | . | few | CASSNRQTNEQYF | TGTGCCAGCAGCAACCGACAGACCAACGAGCAGTACTTC
TRBJ2-5 | TRBV5-1 | . | few | CASGLWLQETQYF | TGCGCCAGCGGACTTTGGTTACAAGAGACCCAGTACTTC
TRBJ1-6 | TRBV20-1 | . | . | CSAITLGGTPLHF | TGCAGTGCCATCACCCTAGGGGGTACACCCCTCCACTTT
TRBJ1-6 | TRBV4-1 | . | . | CASSQGGGGNSPLHF | TGCGCCAGCAGCCAAGGAGGAGGGGGGAATTCACCCCTCCACTTT
TRBJ2-3 | TRBV6-1 | . | . | CASSPGALGDTQYF | TGTGCCAGCAGCCCGGGTGCTTTGGGAGATACGCAGTATTTT
TRBJ2-7 | TRBV7-7 | TRBD2 | few | CASSPGRGEYEQYF | TGTGCTAGCAGCCCGGGGAGGGGCGAATACGAGCAGTACTTC
TRBJ1-1 | TRBV14 | . | . | CASSQDHRERWNTEAFF | TGTGCCAGCAGCCAAGATCACAGGGAACGGTGGAACACTGAAGCTTTCTTT
TRBJ2-3 | TRBV5-1 | TRBD2 | . | CASSLSSGSTDTQYF | TGCGCCAGCAGCTTGAGTAGCGGGAGTACAGATACGCAGTATTTT
TRBJ2-1 | TRBV3-1 | . | many | CASSQSGYNEQFF | TGTGCCAGCAGCCAATCCGGGTACAATGAGCAGTTCTTC
TRBJ1-1 | TRBV5-1 | TRBD1 | few | CASSVQGPEDTEAFF | TGCGCCAGCAGCGTACAGGGGCCGGAGGACACTGAAGCTTTCTTT
TRBJ2-2 | TRBV24-1 | . | . | CATSLRPFTGELFF | TGTGCCACCAGTTTGCGGCCGTTCACCGGGGAGCTGTTTTTT
TRBJ2-7 | TRBV15 | TRBD1 | many | CATSRDRGQYEQYF | TGTGCCACCAGCAGAGACAGGGGGCAGTACGAGCAGTACTTC
TRBJ2-4 | TRBV7-2 | . | . | CASSLGLGGDIQYF | TGTGCCAGCAGCTTAGGGCTAGGTGGTGACATTCAGTACTTC
TRBJ1-1 | TRBV5-1 | TRBD1 | . | CASSLAGQGVNTEAFF | TGCGCCAGCAGCTTGGCCGGACAGGGAGTGAACACTGAAGCTTTCTTT
TRBJ2-2 | TRBV6-5 | TRBD1 | few | CASSYSWAGGSTGELFF | TGTGCCAGCAGTTACTCTTGGGCAGGGGGCTCCACCGGGGAGCTGTTTTTT
TRBJ2-1 | TRBV6-2/TRBV6-3 | . | few | CASSYDQGVAGVPSYNEQFF | TGTGCCAGCAGTTATGATCAAGGGGTCGCAGGGGTACCCTCCTACAATGAGCAGTTCTTC
TRBJ1-1 | TRBV20-1 | . | few | CSAPGATEAFF | TGCAGTGCGCCGGGAGCCACTGAAGCTTTCTTT
TRBJ1-2 | TRBV6-2/TRBV6-3 | . | few | CASSPTDEGYTF | TGTGCCAGCAGTCCGACGGACGAAGGCTACACCTTC
TRBJ1-2 | TRBV28 | TRBD1 | . | CASRKAGTGGYGYTF | TGTGCCAGCAGGAAAGCCGGGACAGGCGGCTATGGCTACACCTTC
TRBJ2-2 | TRBV7-6 | TRBD2 | few | CASSFGSGVYTGELFF | TGTGCCAGCAGCTTTGGTAGCGGGGTATACACCGGGGAGCTGTTTTTT
TRBJ2-1 | TRBV7-9 | . | few | CASSLILDFYNEQFF | TGTGCCAGCAGCTTGATACTAGACTTTTACAATGAGCAGTTCTTC
TRBJ2-7 | TRBV6-6 | . | . | CASRTGRVYEQYF | TGTGCCAGCAGAACCGGTCGGGTCTACGAGCAGTACTTC
TRBJ2-3 | TRBV7-2 | . | . | CASSLARDMPDTQYF | TGTGCCAGCAGCTTAGCCCGGGACATGCCAGATACGCAGTATTTT
TRBJ2-5 | TRBV5-1 | . | few | CASSSSGHKTQYF | TGCGCCAGCAGCTCTTCGGGACATAAGACCCAGTACTTC
TRBJ2-7 | TRBV28 | TRBD1 | few | CASSLWTGLYEQYF | TGTGCCAGCAGTTTATGGACAGGGCTCTACGAGCAGTACTTC
TRBJ1-2 | TRBV28 | . | . | CASSFCFLIRGSHGYTF | TGTGCCAGCAGTTTTTGTTTCCTAATCCGGGGATCCCACGGCTACACCTTC
TRBJ1-5 | TRBV6-1 | . | few | CASRHRANNQPQHF | TGTGCCAGCAGGCATCGGGCAAACAATCAGCCCCAGCATTTT
TRBJ1-6 | TRBV25-1 | . | few | CASSEYSEVALHF | TGTGCCAGCAGTGAATATTCCGAAGTCGCCCTCCACTTT
TRBJ2-1 | TRBV7-2 | TRBD2 | . | CASSLLRTSGGANEQFF | TGTGCCAGCAGCTTACTCCGGACTAGCGGGGGGGCCAATGAGCAGTTCTTC
TRBJ2-1 | TRBV3-1 | TRBD2 | few | CASSQDKSGRNYNEQFF | TGTGCCAGCAGCCAAGATAAGAGCGGGAGAAATTACAATGAGCAGTTCTTC
TRBJ2-3 | TRBV15 | TRBD2 | . | CATSRDFRLATSGGYSDTQYF | TGTGCCACCAGCAGAGATTTTCGCTTAGCGACTAGCGGGGGGTACTCAGATACGCAGTATTTT
TRBJ1-1 | TRBV12-3/TRBV12-4 | . | many | CASSLKGGGTEAFF | TGTGCCAGCAGCTTAAAGGGGGGCGGGACTGAAGCTTTCTTT
TRBJ1-4 | TRBV6-6 | . | few | CASLPQNQGTNEKLFF | TGTGCCAGCTTACCGCAGAATCAAGGGACTAATGAAAAACTGTTTTTT
TRBJ2-7 | TRBV7-2 | . | . | CASNQGNTIYEQYF | TGTGCCAGCAACCAAGGAAATACCATTTACGAGCAGTACTTC
TRBJ2-1 | TRBV5-1 | TRBD2 | few | CASSLSSSGPRPHEQFF | TGCGCCAGCAGCTTGTCTTCTAGCGGGCCCCGCCCGCATGAGCAGTTCTTC
TRBJ2-1 | TRBV6-2/TRBV6-3 | . | few | CASSYLAGREQFF | TGTGCCAGCAGTTACTTGGCGGGGCGAGAGCAGTTCTTC
TRBJ2-5 | TRBV25-1 | . | . | CASSEWKETQYF | TGTGCCAGCAGTGAATGGAAAGAGACCCAGTACTTC
TRBJ2-3 | TRBV7-7 | . | . | CASSHHRADTQYF | TGTGCCAGCAGCCACCACAGGGCAGATACGCAGTATTTT
TRBJ2-5 | TRBV5-1 | . | . | CASSFVGEETQYF | TGCGCCAGCAGCTTTGTAGGGGAGGAGACCCAGTACTTC
TRBJ1-1 | TRBV20-1 | . | . | CSASLAGGEAFF | TGCAGTGCATCACTCGCCGGCGGTGAAGCTTTCTTT
TRBJ1-1 | TRBV29-1 | . | . | CSVDGQFYTEAFF | TGCAGCGTTGATGGGCAGTTTTACACTGAAGCTTTCTTT
TRBJ2-3 | TRBV7-2 | . | few | CASSIRDSPDTQYF | TGTGCCAGCAGCATCCGGGATTCTCCAGATACGCAGTATTTT
TRBJ1-2 | TRBV7-9 | . | few | CASSQGLYGYTF | TGTGCCAGCAGCCAGGGACTCTATGGCTACACCTTC
TRBJ2-1 | TRBV12-3/TRBV12-4 | . | many | CASSLRVDEQFF | TGTGCCAGCAGTTTACGGGTCGATGAGCAGTTCTTC
TRBJ2-2 | TRBV20-1 | . | few | CSARVTGSGEGELFF | TGCAGTGCTAGAGTTACAGGATCGGGGGAAGGGGAGCTGTTTTTT
TRBJ1-5 | TRBV7-2 | TRBD1 | few | CASSPMTGTGQPQHF | TGTGCCAGCAGCCCGATGACAGGGACAGGTCAGCCCCAGCATTTT
TRBJ1-2 | TRBV7-9 | . | . | CASSSPGIYGYTF | TGTGCCAGCAGCTCACCAGGGATCTATGGCTACACCTTC